Listed here are 23 T cell receptor beta chains from one sample, sequenced in a study of T cell responses to AZD1222 COVID-19 vaccine. TCRdb keeps only in-frame clones here, not all; method: immunoSEQ multiplex PCR. The data contain over 60,000 clones, roughly 87% of them singletons. This specimen consisted of peripheral blood, obtained on day 0 of AZD1222 vaccination. These receptors were taken from an adult in good health.

The chain recombines TRBV9 with TRBJ2-1; D unclear. Germline V gene data show CDR1 as SGDLS and CDR2 as YYNGEE. The CDR3 totals 14 residues. Trimming left V 4 bases short and J 11 bases short, with 19 bases between. DNA of the CDR3: TGTGCCAGCAGCCCCCGTGATTTTTGGTTTAAGCAGTTCTTC. It is translated as CASSPRDFWFKQFF.

This chain joins TRBV24-1 and TRBJ1-5; no firm D call. Looked up from germline, CDR1 is KGHDR and CDR2 is SFDVKD. Deletions cut 3 bases from V and 3 bases from J, with 14 bases between. This CDR3 has 16 residues. CDR3 sequence (DNA): TGTGCCACCAGTGATGGGCGGTTTGGGAACAATCAGCCCCAGCATTTT. The encoded protein is CATSDGRFGNNQPQHF.

This chain connects TRBV19 to TRBJ1-1; D remains ambiguous. V dropped 7 bases and J dropped 3 bases, with 21 bases sitting between them. The CDR3 spans 16 residues. Per the germline V gene, CDR1 is LNHDA and CDR2 is SQIVND (reference sequence). The CDR3 DNA is TGTGCCAGTAATTCGTTCGTGAGTCCCCTAGACACTGAAGCTTTCTTT. Translating gives CASNSFVSPLDTEAFF.

The DNA for the CDR3 is TGCGCCAGCACCCCTACGGCGGTATCCTACGAGCAGTACTTC. Encoded protein: CASTPTAVSYEQYF. This chain uses TRBV5-1 with TRBJ2-7, with D hard to call. Trimming took off 6 bases at V and 1 base at J, with 14 bases between the two ends. CDR1 and CDR2 (germline): SGHRS, YFSETQ. The CDR3 loop spans 14 amino acids.

The chain uses TRBV19 and TRBJ1-1, with D possibly matching TRBD1 (5 bases). CDR1 and CDR2 (germline): LNHDA, SQIVND (reference sequence). V shed 7 bases and J shed 6 bases, with 15 bases lying between them. CDR3 length: 13 amino acids. CDR3 coding DNA: TGTGCCAGTAAGGGGCCGGGGTTATCTGAAGCTTTCTTT. Its translation: CASKGPGLSEAFF.

Only one count was recorded for this clone. The chain uses TRBV6-5 and TRBJ2-1; TRBD2 matches 13 bases. Germline V gene lookup returns CDR1 MNHEY and CDR2 SVGAGI. The CDR3 has 16 residues. V shed 4 bases, J shed 0 bases, and the junction held 0 bases outside the gene matches. The CDR3 reads CASSWTSGSSYNEQFF. The CDR3 DNA reads as TGTGCCAGCAGTTGGACTAGCGGGAGCTCCTACAATGAGCAGTTCTTC.

The chain carries TRBV10-1 and TRBJ1-2; 8 bases match TRBD1. V shed 3 bases and J 4 bases; nucleotides not matched to a gene: 4. CDR1 and CDR2 from the germline V gene are WNHNN and SYGVQD (reference sequence). This CDR3 has 14 residues. This chain's CDR3 is CASSEARGLYGYTF. The CDR3, as DNA: TGCGCCAGCAGTGAAGCCAGGGGGCTCTATGGCTACACCTTC.

This sequence joins TRBV5-1 and TRBJ1-2; 7 bases agree with TRBD1. The germline gives CDR1 SGHRS, CDR2 YFSETQ. The ends lost 4 bases at V and 2 bases at J; junction bases unmatched: 11. The length of the CDR3 is 16 residues. CDR3 sequence (DNA): TGCGCCAGCAGCACAGGGGAATTCCGGGCAAACTATGGCTACACCTTC. Its protein product is CASSTGEFRANYGYTF.

The chain combines TRBV6-5 with TRBJ1-2; D remains ambiguous. In germline, CDR1 is MNHEY, CDR2 SVGAGI. The CDR3 is made up of 13 amino acids. The germline V and J ends were trimmed by 6 bases and 5 bases, with 13 bases remaining between them. In nucleotides, the CDR3 is TGTGCCAGCAGAGAGGACGGAGGATATGGCTACACCTTC. Its translation: CASREDGGYGYTF.

The chain joins TRBV7-2 to TRBJ2-1, with D perhaps matching TRBD1 or TRBD2 (6 bases each). Per the germline V gene, CDR1 is SGHTA and CDR2 is FQGNSA. The CDR3 spans 14 residues. V was trimmed by 10 bases and J by 2 bases, leaving 15 bases between them. The CDR3 spells CATYLGGAYNEQFF. CDR3 nucleotides: TGTGCCACCTACCTGGGGGGCGCCTACAATGAGCAGTTCTTC.

The rearrangement uses TRBV2 and TRBJ1-2, with 9 positions matching TRBD1. Looked up from germline, CDR1 is SNHLY and CDR2 is FYNNEI. The junction had 9 bases not matched to a gene; V was cut back by 6 bases and J by 7 bases. The CDR3 loop spans 14 amino acids. CDR3 amino acids: CASSTGTGWGGYTF. In DNA form, the CDR3 reads TGTGCCAGCAGCACCGGGACAGGGTGGGGTGGCTACACCTTC.

The rearrangement uses TRBV6-5 and TRBJ1-2; D gene unclear. The CDR3 extends over 15 amino acids. V was pared by 8 bases and J by 4 bases, with 20 bases between. Germline CDR1 is MNHEY and CDR2 is SVGAGI. The DNA for the CDR3 is TGTGCCAGCGGGTTTGGACGAGACTCTGCCTATGGCTACACCTTC. As protein: CASGFGRDSAYGYTF.

The V gene is TRBV12-5, the J gene TRBJ2-1; 11 positions agree with TRBD2. J gave up 7 bases and V 4 bases, and 3 bases lay outside the gene matches. Germline lookup yields CDR1 LGHNT and CDR2 FRNRAP. This CDR3 spans 14 amino acids. The CDR3 loop reads CASGSGTSGNEQFF. The CDR3 bases are TGTGCTAGTGGTTCTGGGACTAGCGGTAATGAGCAGTTCTTC. Looking up the rest from reference TRBV12-5 and TRBJ2-1 gives the full variable domain: DARVTQTPRHKVTEMGQEVTMRCQPILGHNTVFWYRQTMMQGLELLAYFRNRAPLDDSGMPKDRFSAEMPDATLATLKIQPSEPRDSAVYFCASGSGTSGNEQFFGPGTRLTVL.

The chain has TRBV4-3 and TRBJ2-7; D not resolved. Trimming removed 1 base at V and 2 bases at J, with 12 bases between. Germline V gene sequence: CDR1 LGHNA, CDR2 YSLEER. The CDR3 has 15 amino acids. The CDR3 spells CASSQVASNAYEQYF. CDR3 DNA: TGCGCCAGCAGCCAAGTGGCCAGTAACGCCTACGAGCAGTACTTC.

The genes are TRBV3-1 (or the pseudogene TRBV3-2) and TRBJ2-7, with 9 bases matching TRBD1. Per the germline V gene, CDR1 is LGHDT and CDR2 is YNNKEL (reference sequence). The CDR3 extends over 17 amino acids. The V gene end was trimmed by 2 bases and the J gene end by 5 bases; junction bases not matched to a gene: 13. The CDR3 loop is CASSQWRGGQGIDEQYF. CDR3 in DNA: TGTGCCAGCAGCCAATGGCGAGGAGGACAGGGGATAGACGAGCAGTACTTC.

The chain recombines TRBV15 with TRBJ2-1; the match to TRBD2 covers 13 bases. Germline trimming cut 3 bases from V and 8 bases from J; bases unmatched to any gene: 10. The V gene's germline CDR1 is LNHNV and CDR2 YYDKDF (reference sequence). The CDR3 extends over 17 amino acids. The CDR3 region has the DNA TGTGCCACCAGCAGGGGCTCGGGGACTAGCGGGGTTGATGAGCAGTTCTTC. Residues: CATSRGSGTSGVDEQFF.

This chain connects TRBV28 to TRBJ1-2; D call uncertain. Germline V gives CDR1 MDHEN, CDR2 SYDVKM. V lost 2 bases and J lost 6, with 7 bases in between. This CDR3 comprises 12 residues. CDR3 residues: CASSLRRDGYTF. The CDR3 DNA is TGTGCCAGCAGTTTAAGACGGGATGGCTACACCTTC.

CDR3 in DNA: TGTGCCAGCAGCGCGGGACAGCAAGGGCCGAAAACTGAAGCTTTCTTT. Translated: CASSAGQQGPKTEAFF. The chain combines TRBV9 with TRBJ1-1; TRBD1 matches at 7 bases. The CDR3 runs 16 residues. Germline values: CDR1 SGDLS, CDR2 YYNGEE. The V and J ends lost 3 bases and 5 bases, in that order; junction bases with no gene match: 13.

This rearrangement joins TRBV7-2 to TRBJ1-1; weak D call: TRBD1 (5 bases). The CDR3 is made up of 14 amino acids. V lost 8 bases, J lost 1 base, and 14 bases lay in between. Germline CDR1 and CDR2: SGHTA and FQGNSA. The CDR3 reads CASHFSGGNTEAFF. The CDR3 DNA sequence: TGTGCCAGCCATTTCTCGGGGGGGAACACTGAAGCTTTCTTT.

This chain connects TRBV7-6 to TRBJ2-3; D is ambiguous. V was cut by 5 bases and J by 2 bases, with 14 bases left in between. The CDR3 sequence is 15 residues long. The V gene's germline CDR1 is SGHVS and CDR2 FNYEAQ. The CDR3 loop is CASSPEEIPTDTQYF. The CDR3 DNA reads TGTGCCAGCAGCCCGGAAGAAATACCCACAGATACGCAGTATTTT.

The chain couples TRBV13 to TRBJ1-1; D gene ambiguous. In germline, CDR1 is PRHDT, CDR2 FYEKMQ (reference sequence). Trimming stripped 6 bases from V and 3 bases from J, with 11 bases between. The CDR3 is 13 amino acids. The CDR3 loop reads CASRDHRYTEAFF. CDR3 coding DNA: TGTGCCAGCAGGGACCACCGGTACACTGAAGCTTTCTTT.

The chain carries TRBV11-2 and TRBJ1-1, with D tentatively TRBD1 (5 bases). Trimming cost V 6 bases and J 5 bases, with 19 bases left between them. Germline CDR1 is SGHAT and CDR2 is FQNNGV. The CDR3 loop spans 15 amino acids. The DNA for the CDR3 is TGTGCCAGCAGAAACCGGGACGGTAATCCGACTGAAGCTTTCTTT. Translated, it gives CASRNRDGNPTEAFF.

The genes are TRBV11-2 and TRBJ2-5; D is possibly TRBD2 (7 bases). Trimming shortened V by 5 bases and J by 4 bases, and 20 bases separated the two germline ends. This CDR3 spans 16 amino acids. Per germline, CDR1 SGHAT and CDR2 FQNNGV. The CDR3 loop is CASSANRGGKRETQYF. DNA for the CDR3: TGTGCCAGCAGCGCGAATAGGGGGGGGAAAAGAGAGACCCAGTACTTC. The full variable domain, with the rest looked up from reference TRBV11-2 and TRBJ2-5, is EAGVAQSPRYKIIEKRQSVAFWCNPISGHATLYWYQQILGQGPKLLIQFQNNGVVDDSQLPKDRFSAERLKGVDSTLKIQPAKLEDSAVYLCASSANRGGKRETQYFGPGTRLLVL.